Shown below are 25 T cell receptor beta chains from a single sample sequenced in a study of T-cell reconstitution after alpha-beta-depleted transplantation in children. As it was prepared, the TCRbeta library received unique molecular identifiers. TCRdb processed the PCR reads anew with MiXCR; each CDR3 protein has one entry. In the table there are a few hundred thousand distinct CDR3 sequences, about a tenth of which are singletons. Here the sequenced sample was PBMCs from the stem cell graft donor, taken from the stem cell graft. The source is a human donor who donated a stem cell graft to a child with acute lymphoblastic leukemia.

This clonotype has only a few counts. CDR3 DNA: TGTGCCATCAGTGTAGAATTCCAAGAGACCCAGTACTTC. Protein sequence: CAISVEFQETQYF. This sequence joins TRBV10-3 and TRBJ2-5; no clear D gene. Germline V CDR1 and CDR2: ENHRY, SYGVKD. The CDR3 covers 13 residues. V lost 4 bases and J 1 base, leaving 7 bases between the germline ends.

The chain couples TRBV6-2 or TRBV6-3 to TRBJ2-1, with 11 nucleotides matching TRBD2. The germline V gene encodes CDR1 MNHEY and CDR2 SVGEGT. The trim removed 2 bases at V and 2 bases at J, leaving 8 bases unmatched. The CDR3 totals 18 residues. CDR3 in amino acids: CASSYPTSGAEAYNEQFF. The CDR3 bases are TGTGCCAGCAGTTACCCGACTAGCGGGGCCGAGGCCTACAATGAGCAGTTCTTC.

This chain joins TRBV7-3 and TRBJ1-2, with no clear D. Trimming removed 5 bases from V and 7 bases from J, with 14 bases in between. Per the germline V gene, CDR1 is SGHTA and CDR2 is FQGTGA. The CDR3 loop spans 13 amino acids. The CDR3 coding sequence is TGTGCCAGCAGCGCGGCTGTGATCGGTGGCTACACCTTC. This codes for CASSAAVIGGYTF. Full variable domain (outside the CDR3, taken from reference TRBV7-3 and TRBJ1-2): GAGVSQTPSNKVTEKGKYVELRCDPISGHTALYWYRQSLGQGPEFLIYFQGTGAADDSGLPNDRFFAVRPEGSVSTLKIQRTERGDSAVYLCASSAAVIGGYTFGSGTRLTVV.

In this sample, this clonotype turned up many times. This sequence joins TRBV4-1 and TRBJ2-7; D may be TRBD1 (6 bases). The V end lost 4 bases, the J end lost 3 bases, and 10 bases lay between the germline ends. This CDR3 is 13 amino acids long. Germline lookup yields CDR1 MGHRA and CDR2 YSYEKL. CDR3 DNA sequence: TGCGCCAGCAGCCCGGACAGCTACTACGAGCAGTACTTC. Amino acid sequence: CASSPDSYYEQYF.

At least ten counts were recorded for this clonotype. The rearrangement joins TRBV4-1 to TRBJ2-5; tentatively, D is TRBD2 (6 bases). Germline values: CDR1 MGHRA, CDR2 YSYEKL. The CDR3 is made up of 12 amino acids. V shed 3 bases and J shed 7 bases, with 9 bases lying between them. CDR3 residues: CASSQSGGTQYF. The CDR3 nucleotides read TGCGCCAGCAGCCAGTCCGGGGGGACCCAGTACTTC.

This clonotype was picked up a small number of times. The V gene is TRBV12-3 or TRBV12-4, the J gene TRBJ2-3, with TRBD2 matching 10 bases. The CDR3 length is 17 residues. After removal of 2 bases from V and 4 bases from J, the junction contained 9 bases not matched to a gene. The CDR3, as DNA: TGTGCCAGCAGTTTACGCCTAGCGGGAGTTTTCGCAGATACGCAGTATTTT. Translating it yields CASSLRLAGVFADTQYF.

This clonotype was counted a few times. The chain uses TRBV7-9 and TRBJ1-5, with no clear D. Germline V gene data show CDR1 as SEHNR and CDR2 as FQNEAQ (reference sequence). The germline V and J ends were trimmed by 4 bases and 4 bases, with 8 bases remaining between them. This CDR3 comprises 13 residues. This CDR3 reads CASSSDENQPQHF. The CDR3 nucleotides read TGTGCCAGCAGCTCAGACGAGAATCAGCCCCAGCATTTT.

This clonotype was picked up a small number of times. J is TRBJ2-1 and V is TRBV12-3 or TRBV12-4; TRBD2 matches 7 bases. The CDR3 contains 15 residues. J lost 5 bases, V lost 6 bases, and 10 bases had no gene match. CDR3 protein: CASRPLRAGHNEQFF. The CDR3 nucleotides are TGTGCCAGCAGACCCCTTCGAGCGGGGCACAATGAGCAGTTCTTC.

This clonotype was picked up a small number of times. The chain is built from TRBV6-6 and TRBJ1-1; possible D gene TRBD1, 5 bases. Trimming pared 11 bases from V and 1 base from J, leaving 8 bases between. Per germline, CDR1 MNHNY and CDR2 SVGAGI (reference sequence). There are 11 residues in the CDR3. CDR3 DNA: TGTGCCGGGGGTCCGAACACTGAAGCTTTCTTT. It translates to CAGGPNTEAFF.

This clonotype showed up just a few times. CDR3 sequence: CASSLPAGLSNTGELFF. The CDR3 DNA sequence: TGCGCCAGCAGCTTGCCGGCAGGGCTCTCGAACACCGGGGAGCTGTTTTTT. The V call is TRBV5-1, the J call TRBJ2-2; TRBD1 is a possible D gene (5 bases). The CDR3 spans 17 residues. Germline V gene data show CDR1 as SGHRS and CDR2 as YFSETQ. The V end was cut by 1 base, the J end by 0 bases, with 13 bases between.

The chain employs TRBV20-1 and TRBJ2-1; D gene unclear. Germline V gives CDR1 DFQATT, CDR2 SNEGSKA (reference sequence). The CDR3 has 15 residues. V was shortened by 5 bases and J by 6 bases, with 20 bases between the two germline ends. The CDR3, as DNA: TGCAGTGCTCCACGAGGACCCCGTTTTTCCAATGAGCAGTTCTTC. This translates into CSAPRGPRFSNEQFF.

This clonotype was found many times. The chain joins TRBV4-2 to TRBJ1-4; D remains ambiguous. Trimming cost V 4 bases and J 8 bases, with 14 bases left between them. The CDR3 covers 14 residues. Germline V gene sequence: CDR1 LGHNA, CDR2 YNFKEQ. The CDR3 reads CASSPSPEGEKLFF. For the CDR3, the DNA is TGTGCCAGCAGCCCCTCGCCCGAAGGGGAAAAACTGTTTTTT.

This clonotype turned up a few times. J is TRBJ2-3 and V is TRBV29-1; unclear D gene. Germline lookup yields CDR1 SQVTM and CDR2 ANQGSEA. V was clipped by 0 bases and J by 5 bases, with 6 bases between them. The CDR3 is 12 residues long. Here the CDR3 DNA reads TGCAGCGTTGAAGATCGGTTAGATACGCAGTATTTT. This sequence encodes CSVEDRLDTQYF.

V gene TRBV18 combines with J gene TRBJ2-3; D might be TRBD2 (6 bases). The CDR3 runs 15 residues. Germline V lookup: CDR1 KGHSH, CDR2 LQKENI. The V gene lost 0 bases and the J gene lost 2 bases, with 9 bases spanning the gap. CDR3 loop: CASSPPGRDTDTQYF. Here the CDR3 DNA reads TGTGCCAGCTCACCACCAGGGCGGGACACAGATACGCAGTATTTT.

The table lists this clonotype with a few counts. The gene calls are TRBV20-1 and TRBJ2-3; 7 bases agree with TRBD2. Unmatched junction bases numbered 2, after V lost 1 base and J lost 4 bases. Looked up from germline, CDR1 is DFQATT and CDR2 is SNEGSKA (reference sequence). The CDR3 contains 13 residues. The CDR3 DNA is TGCAGTGCTAGAGGCGGGAGCGCAGATACGCAGTATTTT. Translation gives CSARGGSADTQYF.

This clonotype was detected ten times or more. The V gene is TRBV27, the J gene TRBJ1-2, with D unclear. Trimming cost V 8 bases and J 2 bases, with 9 bases left between them. Germline CDR1 MNHEY, CDR2 SMNVEV (reference sequence). The CDR3 extends over 12 amino acids. The CDR3 DNA reads as TGTGCCAGCCGCCGGGGAAACTATGGCTACACCTTC. Its protein product is CASRRGNYGYTF.

The V and J genes are TRBV4-1 and TRBJ2-2; no clear D gene. CDR1 and CDR2 (germline): MGHRA, YSYEKL. CDR3 size: 13 residues. V was pared by 1 base and J by 4 bases, with 4 bases between. The CDR3 region has the DNA TGCGCCAGCAGCCAAGTGAGCACCGGGGAGCTGTTTTTT. Its translation: CASSQVSTGELFF.

This clonotype has a handful of counts. This chain uses TRBV2 with TRBJ2-1; 15 bases map to TRBD2. The CDR3 covers 19 residues. Germline V CDR1 and CDR2: SNHLY, FYNNEI. J lost 0 bases, V lost 5 bases, and 8 bases had no gene match. CDR3 region: CASSWTSGRDRSSYNEQFF. CDR3 DNA: TGTGCCAGCAGTTGGACTAGCGGGAGGGATCGTAGCTCCTACAATGAGCAGTTCTTC.

In its sample, this clonotype was seen many times. V gene TRBV20-1 combines with J gene TRBJ2-1, with D maybe TRBD2 (8 bases). V was pared by 6 bases and J by 9 bases, with 27 bases between. CDR1 is DFQATT and CDR2 is SNEGSKA in the germline V gene (reference sequence). The CDR3 runs to 16 residues. DNA of the CDR3: TGCAGTGCAACAGGGGACTTTATAGCGGGGAGAGCTGAGCAGTTCTTC. Its translation is CSATGDFIAGRAEQFF.

This clonotype came up a few times. This chain joins TRBV7-6 and TRBJ2-2; 11 bases are a match to TRBD2. The germline CDR1 and CDR2 sequences are SGHVS and FNYEAQ. The CDR3 runs 16 residues. V lost 5 bases to trimming and J lost 6 bases; unmatched junction nucleotides: 8. The CDR3, as DNA: TGTGCCAGCAGCGACTTAGCGGGAGGGCCGGCCGGGGAGCTGTTTTTT. It is translated as CASSDLAGGPAGELFF.

In its sample, this clonotype was seen a few times. V is TRBV27 and J is TRBJ1-2, with D possibly being TRBD1 (5 bases). CDR1 is MNHEY, CDR2 SMNVEV, per germline (reference sequence). Trimming removed 3 bases at V and 3 bases at J, with 17 bases between. The CDR3 runs 16 residues. The CDR3 DNA is TGTGCCAGCAGTTTGTCTTTGGGGACTCTGTACTATGGCTACACCTTC. Translating gives CASSLSLGTLYYGYTF.

The chain carries TRBV27 and TRBJ2-3, with 9 bases fitting TRBD2. This CDR3 spans 17 amino acids. The germline V gene encodes CDR1 MNHEY and CDR2 SMNVEV (reference sequence). The ends lost 5 bases at V and 6 bases at J; junction bases unmatched: 15. CDR3 amino acids: CASSPRKVAGVNDTQYF. CDR3 in DNA: TGTGCCAGCAGTCCCAGGAAGGTAGCGGGAGTCAACGATACGCAGTATTTT.

This clonotype appeared a few times. The chain has TRBV4-1 and TRBJ2-7; D remains unclear. The CDR3 has 12 residues. V lost 0 bases, J lost 11 bases, and 11 bases lay in between. Germline V gene lookup returns CDR1 MGHRA and CDR2 YSYEKL. In nucleotides, the CDR3 is TGCGCCAGCAGCCAAGACACGCGTACTAAGTACTTC. The encoded protein is CASSQDTRTKYF.

V gene TRBV3-1 combines with J gene TRBJ2-7, with TRBD1 matching 8 bases. Germline-derived CDR1 and CDR2 are LGHDT and YNNKEL (reference sequence). Unmatched junction bases numbered 3, after V lost 5 bases and J lost 6 bases. This CDR3 has 12 amino acids. This CDR3 reads CASSSDRVEQYF. The CDR3 bases are TGTGCCAGCAGCTCGGACAGGGTCGAGCAGTACTTC.

At least ten counts were recorded for this clonotype. The rearrangement links TRBV6-5 to TRBJ2-7; TRBD2 agrees at 9 bases. Trimming at V came to 4 bases and at J to 5 bases, leaving 9 bases not matched to a gene. Germline V gives CDR1 MNHEY, CDR2 SVGAGI. This CDR3 is 15 amino acids long. The CDR3 region is CASSSVAGGPHEQYF. The CDR3 coding sequence is TGTGCCAGCAGTTCCGTGGCGGGAGGGCCCCACGAGCAGTACTTC.